This note documents a single T cell receptor (beta chain) sequence. Its antigen is not known. The sample originates from a study of T-cell memory formation after mild COVID-19. Trimming stripped 1 base from V and 5 bases from J, with 15 bases between. The germline gives CDR1 MNHEY, CDR2 SMNVEV (reference sequence). This CDR3 has 15 amino acids. The TCR alpha and TCR beta cDNA libraries, bearing sample barcodes and UMIs, were generated by 5'RACE using constant-segment primers. Each CDR3 protein is one row after TCRdb ran MiXCR on the 5' RACE reads. The profile shows 50,000 or so distinct CDR3 sequences, around 25% of them singletons. Study results and limitations: Detection of some responders pre-infection suggested pre-existing cross-reactive memory T cells participated.

Sequencing was done on a sample of PBMCs or a T cell subset sorted from them (not recorded which). This clonotype was obtained from a man aged 18 to 30 who had mild COVID-19 (a few samples of this study predate the infection). Cell type and time point are not known. The rearrangement links TRBV27 to TRBJ2-7, with D perhaps matching TRBD2 (5 bases). The CDR3 protein is CASSLYALAGNEQYF. The CDR3 DNA reads as TGTGCCAGCAGTTTATACGCCCTAGCTGGGAACGAGCAGTACTTC.